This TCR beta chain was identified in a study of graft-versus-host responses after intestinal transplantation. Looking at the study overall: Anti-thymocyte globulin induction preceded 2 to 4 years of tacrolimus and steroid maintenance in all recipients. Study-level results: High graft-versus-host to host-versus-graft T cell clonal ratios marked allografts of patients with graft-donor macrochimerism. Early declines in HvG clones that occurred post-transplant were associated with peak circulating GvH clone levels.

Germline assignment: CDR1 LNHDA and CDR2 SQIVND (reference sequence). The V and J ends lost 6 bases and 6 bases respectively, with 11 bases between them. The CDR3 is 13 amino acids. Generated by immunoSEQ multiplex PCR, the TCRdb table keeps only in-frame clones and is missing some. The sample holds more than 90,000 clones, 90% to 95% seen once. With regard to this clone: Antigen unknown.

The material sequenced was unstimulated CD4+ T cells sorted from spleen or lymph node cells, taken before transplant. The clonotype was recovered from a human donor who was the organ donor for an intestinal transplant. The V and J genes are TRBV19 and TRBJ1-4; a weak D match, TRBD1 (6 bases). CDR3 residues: CASRTGQYEKLFF. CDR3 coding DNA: TGTGCCAGTAGGACTGGACAGTATGAAAAACTGTTTTTT.